These 22 T cell receptor beta chains share one sample of origin, sequenced in a study of regulatory T cells in long-lasting Graves disease. For TCR beta, libraries came from iRepertoire HTBI primers and Arm-PCR of CDR3 regions. TCRdb re-called the multiplex PCR reads with MiXCR, one entry per CDR3 protein. In the table there are 300,000 to 450,000 distinct CDR3 sequences, 15% to 19% of which are singletons. Time point reported: newly diagnosed GD, antithyroid drugs for less than 3 months. The TCR library was made from RNA extracted from PBMCs. The input for sequencing was peripheral blood mononuclear cells (PBMCs), taken at new diagnosis, from a patient treated with antithyroid drugs. The origin of the receptors is a female donor with Graves disease.

This clonotype was seen repeatedly, ten times or more. V usage is TRBV7-3 and J usage is TRBJ2-1, with a weak D call TRBD2 (6 bases). The CDR3 length is 13 residues. Germline-derived CDR1 and CDR2 are SGHTA and FQGTGA. Trimming took off 6 bases at V and 3 bases at J, with 9 bases between the two ends. For the CDR3, the DNA is TGTGCCAGCAGGGCGGGGATCTACAATGAGCAGTTCTTC. This encodes CASRAGIYNEQFF.

This clonotype was recorded a few times. J is TRBJ1-5 and V is TRBV6-1; D is undetermined. CDR1 is MNHNS and CDR2 is SASEGT in the germline V gene. The CDR3 has 15 amino acids. Trimming pared 5 bases from V and 4 bases from J, leaving 15 bases between. CDR3 bases: TGTGCCAGCAGTACATTATTCGGAGGGAATCAGCCCCAGCATTTT. Translated: CASSTLFGGNQPQHF.

The sample holds many counts of this clonotype. The chain combines TRBV6-1 with TRBJ2-3; 9 bases map to TRBD2. The trim removed 6 bases at V and 1 base at J, leaving 2 bases unmatched. In germline, CDR1 is MNHNS, CDR2 SASEGT. The CDR3 is 14 amino acids. The CDR3 nucleotides are TGTGCCAGCAGCTGGACTAGCGGCACAGATACGCAGTATTTT. The encoded protein is CASSWTSGTDTQYF.

This clonotype occurred many times. The chain has TRBV20-1 and TRBJ1-5, with TRBD1 matching over 9 bases. CDR3 size: 14 residues. The V segment lost 1 base and the J segment 6 bases; nucleotides outside the gene matches: 4. CDR1 is DFQATT and CDR2 is SNEGSKA in the germline V gene (reference sequence). CDR3 region: CSARVTGGSQPQHF. The CDR3 bases are TGCAGTGCTAGAGTGACAGGGGGAAGTCAGCCCCAGCATTTT.

The chain combines TRBV12-3 or TRBV12-4 with TRBJ1-5; tentatively, D is TRBD1 (6 bases). The CDR3 has 15 amino acids. Trimming removed 5 bases from V and 6 bases from J, with 17 bases in between. CDR3 sequence reads: CASSLTGTQGQPQHF. CDR3 in DNA: TGTGCCAGCAGTCTTACCGGGACACAGGGTCAGCCCCAGCATTTT.

In this sample, this clonotype turned up many times. This rearrangement joins TRBV27 to TRBJ2-7, with D unresolved. The CDR3 loop spans 13 amino acids. The germline V and J ends were trimmed by 4 bases and 3 bases, with 10 bases remaining between them. CDR1 MNHEY and CDR2 SMNVEV come from the germline V gene (reference sequence). The CDR3: CASSSDGSYEQYF. The CDR3 coding sequence is TGTGCCAGCAGTTCCGACGGTAGCTACGAGCAGTACTTC.

V gene TRBV6-2 or TRBV6-3 combines with J gene TRBJ1-1; D may be TRBD1 (6 bases). V was shortened by 2 bases and J by 6 bases, with 10 bases between the two germline ends. This CDR3 has 13 residues. The V gene's germline CDR1 is MNHEY and CDR2 SVGEGT. CDR3 sequence (DNA): TGTGCCAGCAGTTACACAGGGAAGGCTGAAGCTTTCTTT. Translated, it gives CASSYTGKAEAFF.

There are many counts of this clonotype. The rearrangement uses TRBV13 and TRBJ1-3, with TRBD1 identical over 10 bases. The CDR3 covers 16 residues. Germline loops: CDR1 PRHDT, CDR2 FYEKMQ (reference sequence). V was clipped by 6 bases and J by 4 bases; unmatched bases: 9. The CDR3 loop is CASSQAGTGDGNTIYF. In DNA, the CDR3 is TGTGCCAGCAGTCAAGCCGGGACAGGGGACGGAAACACCATATATTTT.

This clonotype was picked up many times. The gene calls are TRBV10-3 and TRBJ1-1; D might be TRBD1 (5 bases). The CDR3 sequence is 15 residues long. Germline-derived CDR1 and CDR2 are ENHRY and SYGVKD. Trimming left V 3 bases short and J 7 bases short, with 18 bases between. The CDR3: CAISESPGRSNEAFF. Written as DNA, the CDR3 is TGTGCCATCAGTGAATCCCCGGGACGCAGTAATGAAGCTTTCTTT.

The V and J genes are TRBV11-3 and TRBJ2-5; possibly TRBD1 for D (6 bases). The V end was cut by 5 bases, the J end by 3 bases, with 13 bases between. CDR1 is SGHNT and CDR2 is YENEEA in the germline V gene. The CDR3 has 14 residues. The CDR3 DNA reads TGTGCCAGCAGCAACAGGGATATGGAAGAGACCCAGTACTTC. It yields the protein CASSNRDMEETQYF.

This clonotype was recorded at least ten times. This chain uses TRBV30 with TRBJ1-1; D not certain. Germline CDR1 reads GTSNPN; CDR2 reads SVGIG (reference sequence). There are 12 residues in the CDR3. V dropped 8 bases and J dropped 0 bases, with 10 bases sitting between them. The CDR3 loop is CAGGPLNTEAFF. The CDR3 nucleotides are TGTGCCGGAGGACCGTTGAACACTGAAGCTTTCTTT. The full variable domain, completed using reference TRBV30 and TRBJ1-1, is SQTIHQWPATLVQPVGSPLSLECTVEGTSNPNLYWYRQAAGRGLQLLFYSVGIGQISSEVPQNLSASRPQDRQFILSSKKLLLSDSGFYLCAGGPLNTEAFFGQGTRLTVV.

Many counts were recorded for this clonotype. The gene calls are TRBV27 and TRBJ2-3, with TRBD2 matching over 7 bases. V was pared by 4 bases and J by 1 base, with 11 bases of the junction left unmatched. In germline, CDR1 is MNHEY, CDR2 SMNVEV (reference sequence). The CDR3 is 17 amino acids. In DNA form, the CDR3 reads TGTGCCAGCAGTTCGGACCTCATGGCGGGGGGCACAGATACGCAGTATTTT. This gives the protein CASSSDLMAGGTDTQYF.

This clonotype was seen ten or more times. This chain joins TRBV27 and TRBJ2-1; the match to TRBD2 covers 7 bases. The CDR3 length is 14 residues. With 5 bases clipped from V and 6 bases from J, the junction kept 7 bases outside the gene matches. CDR1 and CDR2 from the germline V gene are MNHEY and SMNVEV (reference sequence). The chain's CDR3 is CASSKSGTFNEQFF. The CDR3 bases are TGTGCCAGCAGTAAAAGCGGGACTTTCAATGAGCAGTTCTTC.

This clonotype was counted at least ten times. The chain is built from TRBV12-3 or TRBV12-4 and TRBJ2-3, with D possibly called TRBD1 or TRBD2 (5 bases each). V was cut by 5 bases and J by 5 bases, with 17 bases left in between. The CDR3 spans 15 residues. CDR3 nucleotide sequence: TGTGCCAGCAGTCCTGGGGCCGGGGCACGAGATACGCAGTATTTT. It codes for CASSPGAGARDTQYF.

This clonotype was counted at least ten times. The rearrangement joins TRBV20-1 to TRBJ2-1, with a weak D call TRBD2 (6 bases). CDR1 and CDR2 from the germline V gene are DFQATT and SNEGSKA (reference sequence). V lost 6 bases, J lost 4 bases, and 16 bases lay in between. The CDR3 spans 14 residues. The CDR3 spells CSAPRASDYNEQFF. CDR3 nucleotides: TGCAGTGCCCCCCGGGCTAGCGATTACAATGAGCAGTTCTTC.

In its sample, this clonotype was seen many times. The CDR3 DNA follows: TGCGCCAGCAGCTTGGCTGGCCAGCAAAGGGAGCAGTTCTTC. Protein product: CASSLAGQQREQFF. This chain connects TRBV5-1 to TRBJ2-1, with D uncertain. Germline CDR1 and CDR2: SGHRS and YFSETQ. Trimming pared 0 bases from V and 10 bases from J, leaving 14 bases between. This CDR3 spans 14 amino acids.

The rearrangement joins TRBV14 to TRBJ2-7; TRBD2 matches 12 bases. The CDR3 sequence is 15 residues long. Trimming at V came to 10 bases and at J to 3 bases, leaving 10 bases not matched to a gene. CDR1 is SGHDN, CDR2 FVKESK, per germline. CDR3 sequence reads: CAKKRLAGVFYEQYF. The CDR3 nucleotides are TGTGCCAAAAAAAGACTAGCGGGAGTTTTCTACGAGCAGTACTTC.

CDR3 region: CSASPDRATSYNEQFF. The CDR3 coding sequence is TGCAGTGCTAGCCCCGACCGTGCAACCTCCTACAATGAGCAGTTCTTC. The J gene is TRBJ2-1, the V gene TRBV20-1; no clear D. This CDR3 comprises 16 residues. The germline gives CDR1 DFQATT, CDR2 SNEGSKA (reference sequence). The V gene lost 3 bases and the J gene lost 0 bases, with 15 bases spanning the gap.

This clonotype was found many times. The chain links TRBV5-1 to TRBJ2-3, with 10 bases aligning to TRBD2. Per germline, CDR1 SGHRS and CDR2 YFSETQ. The CDR3 loop spans 16 amino acids. The J segment lost 3 bases and the V segment lost 4 bases, leaving 8 bases of the junction unmatched. The CDR3 bases are TGCGCCAGCAGCCAGCGGGGGGGCGAGGAGACAGATACGCAGTATTTT. This gives the protein CASSQRGGEETDTQYF.

This clonotype showed up many times. This chain joins TRBV9 and TRBJ1-2; 9 bases map to TRBD1. Trimming cost V 0 bases and J 4 bases; bases outside gene matches: 7. The CDR3 contains 16 residues. Germline loops: CDR1 SGDLS, CDR2 YYNGEE. The CDR3 loop reads CASSVAPRDRAYGYTF. The CDR3 coding sequence is TGTGCCAGCAGCGTAGCCCCACGGGACAGGGCCTATGGCTACACCTTC.

In this sample, this clonotype turned up many times. The genes are TRBV9 and TRBJ1-1; no reliable D call. Germline V gives CDR1 SGDLS, CDR2 YYNGEE. V lost 4 bases and J lost 6, with 13 bases in between. The CDR3 is 13 residues long. This CDR3 reads CASSPPRTAEAFF. CDR3 sequence (DNA): TGTGCCAGCAGCCCTCCAAGGACGGCTGAAGCTTTCTTT. The variable domain in full, completed from reference TRBV9 and TRBJ1-1, reads DSGVTQTPKHLITATGQRVTLRCSPRSGDLSVYWYQQSLDQGLQFLIQYYNGEERAKGNILERFSAQQFPDLHSELNLSSLELGDSALYFCASSPPRTAEAFFGQGTRLTVV.

This clonotype was counted once. CDR3 DNA: TGTGCCAGCAGTGAATCGGGAAGGGGTAGCGGGGTGTACGAGCAGTACTTC. As protein: CASSESGRGSGVYEQYF. V is TRBV6-2 or TRBV6-3 and J is TRBJ2-7; 8 bases match TRBD2. Germline V CDR1 and CDR2: MNHEY, SVGEGT. CDR3 size: 17 residues. J lost 4 bases, V lost 5 bases, and 16 bases had no gene match.